One sample yielded the 13 T cell receptor beta chains listed below, sequenced in a study of control samples from healthy donors and cancer patients. Using immunoSEQ multiplex PCR, the repertoire was profiled, and TCRdb retains in-frame clones only, with some absent. The sample carries approximately 100,000 clones, 70% to 85% recorded once. The sequenced sample consisted of PBMCs. Every receptor here comes from a man between 70 and 80 years old with lung cancer.

In regard to this clone: The sample has other DNA sequences that encode this CDR3 too. The chain's CDR3 is CASSPLAGTTDTQYF. CDR3 DNA: TGTGCCAGCTCACCACTTGCGGGTACCACAGATACGCAGTATTTT. This chain uses TRBV18 with TRBJ2-3; tentatively, D is TRBD2 (5 bases). The V end was cut by 1 base, the J end by 2 bases, with 10 bases between. CDR3 length: 15 residues. The V gene's germline CDR1 is KGHSH and CDR2 LQKENI.

The V and J genes are TRBV19 and TRBJ1-3; D is perhaps TRBD1 (5 bases). Trimming removed 5 bases from V and 0 bases from J, with 8 bases in between. CDR1 LNHDA and CDR2 SQIVND come from the germline V gene (reference sequence). The CDR3 totals 14 residues. CDR3 sequence: CASSSQGSGNTIYF. CDR3 DNA sequence: TGTGCCAGTAGTTCCCAGGGCTCTGGAAACACCATATATTTT.

V is TRBV24-1 and J is TRBJ2-3; D may be TRBD1 (6 bases). This CDR3 has 15 amino acids. The ends were cut back, 4 bases at V and 2 bases at J, with 12 bases in the middle. Germline loops: CDR1 KGHDR, CDR2 SFDVKD. The CDR3 loop is CATSDRTEITDTQYF. CDR3 bases: TGTGCCACCAGTGACCGGACAGAAATCACAGATACGCAGTATTTT.

The CDR3: CASSPRTSGVDEQYF. CDR3 coding DNA: TGTGCCAGCAGCCCTCGAACTAGCGGGGTCGACGAGCAGTACTTC. The chain uses TRBV7-9 and TRBJ2-7; TRBD2 matches 10 bases. Germline V lookup: CDR1 SEHNR, CDR2 FQNEAQ (reference sequence). J gave up 5 bases and V 5 bases, and 9 bases lay outside the gene matches. This CDR3 region has 15 residues.

V and J are TRBV12-5 and TRBJ2-1; 9 nucleotides align to TRBD1. After removal of 4 bases from V and 5 bases from J, the junction contained 12 bases not matched to a gene. CDR3 length: 17 amino acids. Germline values: CDR1 LGHNT, CDR2 FRNRAP. In DNA, the CDR3 is TGTGCTAGTGGTTCCCCCTCGGGACAGGGCTTCCACAATGAGCAGTTCTTC. This encodes CASGSPSGQGFHNEQFF.

V and J are TRBV15 and TRBJ2-1; 8 bases fit TRBD1. The CDR3 has 15 residues. The germline gives CDR1 LNHNV, CDR2 YYDKDF (reference sequence). Trimming at V came to 1 base and at J to 8 bases, leaving 7 bases not matched to a gene. CDR3 DNA sequence: TGTGCCACCAGCAGAGTTACAGGGGGTTCGGATGAGCAGTTCTTC. It translates to CATSRVTGGSDEQFF.

The gene calls are TRBV5-6 and TRBJ1-4, with 7 nucleotides matching TRBD1. The germline CDR1 and CDR2 sequences are SGHDT and YYEEEE. V gave up 4 bases and J gave up 5 bases; unmatched junction bases: 14. The CDR3 spans 17 residues. CDR3 sequence: CASSPTGQGPFNEKLFF. CDR3 sequence (DNA): TGTGCCAGCAGCCCGACAGGGCAGGGCCCCTTCAATGAAAAACTGTTTTTT.

The J gene is TRBJ2-5, the V gene TRBV19; 10 bases line up with TRBD2. The CDR3 spans 16 residues. V shed 6 bases and J 0 bases; nucleotides not matched to a gene: 7. Germline V gene sequence: CDR1 LNHDA, CDR2 SQIVND (reference sequence). CDR3 bases: TGTGCCAGTAGCCCGGGACTAGCGTTGTACCAAGAGACCCAGTACTTC. Translating it yields CASSPGLALYQETQYF.

This clone was seen just once. The chain links TRBV2 to TRBJ2-7; TRBD1 matches at 10 bases. The V gene's germline CDR1 is SNHLY and CDR2 FYNNEI. The CDR3 covers 13 residues. The V and J ends lost 7 bases and 3 bases, in that order; junction bases with no gene match: 3. The CDR3 DNA reads as TGTGCCAGCAATCGGGACAGGGGCTACGAGCAGTACTTC. It encodes CASNRDRGYEQYF.

This chain uses TRBV19 with TRBJ2-2, with D possibly being TRBD1 (5 bases). CDR1 LNHDA and CDR2 SQIVND come from the germline V gene (reference sequence). Trimming took off 1 base at V and 6 bases at J, with 15 bases between the two ends. The CDR3 extends over 16 amino acids. CDR3 DNA: TGTGCCAGTAGTATAGGGGGTCAGGGAATGGCCGGGGAGCTGTTTTTT. Amino acids: CASSIGGQGMAGELFF.

This clone was seen only a few times. The chain joins TRBV7-8 to TRBJ1-5; the D gene is possibly TRBD1 (6 bases). The germline CDR1 and CDR2 sequences are SGHVS and FQNEAQ. The CDR3 is 15 amino acids. V shed 1 base and J shed 1 base, with 8 bases lying between them. CDR3 coding DNA: TGTGCCAGCAGCTTAGTGGGGGCGAGCAATCAGCCCCAGCATTTT. Translating gives CASSLVGASNQPQHF.

The chain couples TRBV6-4 to TRBJ2-3; 8 positions match TRBD2. Germline V gene lookup returns CDR1 MRHNA and CDR2 SNTAGT. The J segment lost 7 bases and the V segment lost 3 bases, leaving 6 bases of the junction unmatched. This CDR3 comprises 14 residues. The CDR3, as DNA: TGTGCCAGCAGTGAAAGCGGGGGCAGTAATACGCAGTATTTT. Translating gives CASSESGGSNTQYF.

The gene calls are TRBV5-6 and TRBJ2-2; 10 bases map to TRBD2. Germline-derived CDR1 and CDR2 are SGHDT and YYEEEE. The CDR3 is made up of 18 amino acids. The V gene end was trimmed by 0 bases and the J gene end by 5 bases; junction bases not matched to a gene: 10. The CDR3, as DNA: TGTGCCAGCAGCTTGGATCTTTCACTAGCGGGGCGGACCGGGGAGCTGTTTTTT. Its translation is CASSLDLSLAGRTGELFF.